What follows are 25 T cell receptor beta chains derived from one specimen sequenced in a study of blood T cell repertoires in COVID-19. The data were produced by immunoSEQ multiplex PCR, yet TCRdb's version contains in-frame clones alone and is incomplete. The sample yields 100,000 to 150,000 clones, about 70% seen once. Sequenced material: peripheral blood. These receptors all stem from a woman aged 70-85 years with acute or convalescent COVID-19.

This clone has only a few counts. V is TRBV9 and J is TRBJ2-2, with 11 bases lining up with TRBD2. The germline V gene encodes CDR1 SGDLS and CDR2 YYNGEE. The junction had 5 bases not matched to a gene; V was cut back by 4 bases and J by 3 bases. This CDR3 is 16 amino acids long. Here the CDR3 reads CASSTTSGSDTGELFF. DNA for the CDR3: TGTGCCAGCAGCACCACTAGCGGGAGTGACACCGGGGAGCTGTTTTTT.

V is TRBV2 and J is TRBJ2-7, with TRBD1 matching 10 bases. CDR1 is SNHLY, CDR2 FYNNEI, per germline. The CDR3 runs to 12 residues. With V trimmed by 8 bases and J by 3 bases, 1 base remained unmatched. As DNA, the CDR3 is TGTGCCAGCCGGGACAGGGGCTACGAGCAGTACTTC. Translated: CASRDRGYEQYF.

The chain recombines TRBV24-1 with TRBJ1-5; D not certain. In germline, CDR1 is KGHDR, CDR2 SFDVKD. V lost 2 bases and J 0 bases, leaving 25 bases between the germline ends. The CDR3 runs 21 residues. The CDR3 nucleotides are TGTGCCACCAGTGATTCTCGATTCCTTGGGCCACCGGCCTATAGCAATCAGCCCCAGCATTTT. Its translation: CATSDSRFLGPPAYSNQPQHF.

A few counts support this clone. This chain links TRBV4-1 with TRBJ2-1; D may be TRBD1 (6 bases). Germline CDR1 MGHRA, CDR2 YSYEKL. Trimming shortened V by 4 bases and J by 8 bases, and 15 bases separated the two germline ends. The CDR3 sequence is 14 residues long. As DNA, the CDR3 is TGCGCCAGCAGCCGATTAACAGGGTTGCATGAGCAGTTCTTC. It is translated as CASSRLTGLHEQFF.

The count of this clone is one. V is TRBV5-5 and J is TRBJ1-2; D is unresolved. This CDR3 comprises 15 residues. Germline values: CDR1 SGHKS, CDR2 YYEKEE (reference sequence). V lost 0 bases, J lost 5 bases, and 14 bases lay in between. The CDR3 DNA is TGTGCCAGCAGCTTGGTGTTAGACCACGGGTATGGCTACACCTTC. It codes for CASSLVLDHGYGYTF. Combining the CDR3 with reference TRBV5-5 and TRBJ1-2 gives the whole variable domain DAGVTQSPTHLIKTRGQQVTLRCSPISGHKSVSWYQQVLGQGPQFIFQYYEKEERGRGNFPDRFSARQFPNYSSELNVNALLLGDSALYLCASSLVLDHGYGYTFGSGTRLTVV.

The chain recombines TRBV7-9 with TRBJ2-1, with 12 positions matching TRBD2. The germline V gene encodes CDR1 SEHNR and CDR2 FQNEAQ (reference sequence). The junction had 11 bases not matched to a gene; V was cut back by 3 bases and J by 8 bases. This CDR3 comprises 17 residues. CDR3 bases: TGTGCCAGCAGCTTGAGTCTAGCGGGGGGGCCGGTAGATGAGCAGTTCTTC. Its protein product is CASSLSLAGGPVDEQFF.

This clone was seen once. The V and J genes are TRBV11-2 and TRBJ1-3; possibly TRBD1 for D (5 bases). In germline, CDR1 is SGHAT, CDR2 FQNNGV. V was trimmed by 1 base and J by 4 bases, leaving 11 bases between them. The CDR3 totals 15 residues. DNA of the CDR3: TGTGCCAGCAGCTTAGTAGCGGGGACGGGAAACACCATATATTTT. It is translated as CASSLVAGTGNTIYF.

This chain connects TRBV7-9 to TRBJ1-6, with 7 positions matching TRBD1. The CDR3 covers 14 residues. V lost 6 bases to trimming and J lost 3 bases; unmatched junction nucleotides: 2. Germline CDR1 is SEHNR and CDR2 is FQNEAQ (reference sequence). The CDR3 DNA follows: TGTGCCAGCAGTCGGGACAGCTATAATTCACCCCTCCACTTT. Translation gives CASSRDSYNSPLHF.

The chain employs TRBV9 and TRBJ2-3; TRBD2 might be the D (6 bases). V was trimmed by 3 bases and J by 10 bases, leaving 21 bases between them. This CDR3 has 15 amino acids. CDR1 is SGDLS and CDR2 is YYNGEE in the germline V gene. CDR3 amino acids: CASSASEGRWEAQYF. The CDR3 region has the DNA TGTGCCAGCAGCGCCTCGGAGGGCCGTTGGGAAGCGCAGTATTTT.

CDR3 nucleotides: TGTGCCAGCAGCCCGGGACAGGGCCTCAGCTCCTATAATTCACCCCTCCACTTT. Translating gives CASSPGQGLSSYNSPLHF. The chain combines TRBV7-8 with TRBJ1-6, with 9 bases aligning to TRBD1. The CDR3 sequence is 18 residues long. V shed 5 bases, J shed 0 bases, and the junction held 8 bases outside the gene matches. Germline V gene sequence: CDR1 SGHVS, CDR2 FQNEAQ.

The chain employs TRBV5-6 and TRBJ2-5, with 7 bases fitting TRBD1. J lost 2 bases, V lost 3 bases, and 7 bases had no gene match. Germline CDR1 is SGHDT and CDR2 is YYEEEE. The CDR3 totals 15 residues. For the CDR3, the DNA is TGTGCCAGCAGCTCAAGGGGGCCTACGCAAGAGACCCAGTACTTC. Protein sequence: CASSSRGPTQETQYF. Full variable domain (rest looked up from reference TRBV5-6 and TRBJ2-5): DAGVTQSPTHLIKTRGQQVTLRCSPKSGHDTVSWYQQALGQGPQFIFQYYEEEERQRGNFPDRFSGHQFPNYSSELNVNALLLGDSALYLCASSSRGPTQETQYFGPGTRLLVL.

The rearrangement uses TRBV7-9 and TRBJ1-2, with 8 bases identical to TRBD1. Germline assignment: CDR1 SEHNR and CDR2 FQNEAQ (reference sequence). V lost 3 bases to trimming and J lost 6 bases; unmatched junction nucleotides: 3. The CDR3 covers 13 residues. The DNA for the CDR3 is TGTGCCAGCAGCTTCGGACAGGGAAATGGCTACACCTTC. Protein sequence: CASSFGQGNGYTF.

The chain uses TRBV4-1 and TRBJ2-7; the match to TRBD2 covers 9 bases. The CDR3 is made up of 17 amino acids. After removal of 0 bases from V and 1 base from J, the junction contained 7 bases not matched to a gene. In germline, CDR1 is MGHRA, CDR2 YSYEKL. The CDR3 DNA reads TGCGCCAGCAGCCAAGATCAAGCAAGCGGGAGGTCCTACGAGCAGTACTTC. It yields the protein CASSQDQASGRSYEQYF.

This rearrangement joins TRBV27 to TRBJ1-2; weak D call: TRBD1 (6 bases). Germline loops: CDR1 MNHEY, CDR2 SMNVEV (reference sequence). CDR3 length: 14 amino acids. V lost 0 bases and J 8 bases, leaving 13 bases between the germline ends. The DNA for the CDR3 is TGTGCCAGCAGTTTATCTGTAGGGGGAAACGGCTACACCTTC. Residues: CASSLSVGGNGYTF.

CDR3 loop: CSVEDGRGGSIDTQYF. The CDR3 region has the DNA TGCAGCGTTGAAGATGGGCGGGGGGGAAGTATAGATACGCAGTATTTT. The gene calls are TRBV29-1 and TRBJ2-3, with 9 positions matching TRBD2. With 0 bases clipped from V and 5 bases from J, the junction kept 9 bases outside the gene matches. Germline CDR1 SQVTM, CDR2 ANQGSEA. This CDR3 region has 16 residues.

The chain joins TRBV7-8 to TRBJ2-3; the match to TRBD2 covers 9 bases. V was pared by 5 bases and J by 2 bases, with 11 bases of the junction left unmatched. There are 17 residues in the CDR3. The germline gives CDR1 SGHVS, CDR2 FQNEAQ. In nucleotides, the CDR3 is TGTGCCAGCAGCCCGTCGGGAGGACTAGCGCCCACAGATACGCAGTATTTT. It translates to CASSPSGGLAPTDTQYF.

V gene TRBV12-3 or TRBV12-4 combines with J gene TRBJ2-7; D is unclear. Trimming cost V 4 bases and J 2 bases, with 9 bases left between them. The CDR3 is 13 amino acids. The CDR3 DNA reads TGTGCCAGCAGTTCGGCCCGGGCCTACGAGCAGTACTTC. This encodes CASSSARAYEQYF.

The chain employs TRBV4-1 and TRBJ2-7; D not resolved. The CDR3 is 12 residues long. The germline gives CDR1 MGHRA, CDR2 YSYEKL. V was cut by 0 bases and J by 6 bases, with 6 bases left in between. For the CDR3, the DNA is TGCGCCAGCAGCCAAGAGTACGGCGAGCAGTACTTC. It yields the protein CASSQEYGEQYF.

The chain combines TRBV11-2 with TRBJ2-3; D is unclear. Germline CDR1 SGHAT, CDR2 FQNNGV. With 9 bases removed from V and 6 bases from J, the gap between germline ends came to 10 bases. The CDR3 extends over 11 amino acids. CDR3 DNA: TGTGCCAGTCGTATCGGGGATACGCAGTATTTT. It yields the protein CASRIGDTQYF.

CDR3 in DNA: TGTGCCTCACGGAGGAGGCAGGGGGCCCTCGATGGCTACACCTTC. This sequence encodes CASRRRQGALDGYTF. The chain links TRBV30 to TRBJ1-2; 8 bases are a match to TRBD1. Trimming cost V 7 bases and J 6 bases; bases outside gene matches: 16. The CDR3 is made up of 15 amino acids. Germline V gene lookup returns CDR1 GTSNPN and CDR2 SVGIG (reference sequence).

The rearrangement uses TRBV27 and TRBJ1-4, with 7 bases matching TRBD1. Trimming took 2 bases from V and 7 from J; bases not matched to a gene: 10. Germline CDR1 and CDR2: MNHEY and SMNVEV (reference sequence). The CDR3 loop spans 16 amino acids. The CDR3 spells CASSLGLRQGSEKLFF. CDR3 DNA sequence: TGTGCCAGCAGTTTAGGACTTCGACAGGGCAGTGAAAAACTGTTTTTT.

V usage is TRBV25-1 and J usage is TRBJ2-1; D is ambiguous. CDR3 length: 12 residues. Deletions cut 0 bases from V and 8 bases from J, with 5 bases between. Germline lookup yields CDR1 MGHDK and CDR2 SYGVNS. CDR3 residues: CASSEYSHEQFF. The CDR3 DNA sequence: TGTGCCAGCAGTGAATACTCCCATGAGCAGTTCTTC.

The chain is built from TRBV7-2 and TRBJ2-5; TRBD2 matches at 12 bases. V shed 1 base and J 2 bases; nucleotides not matched to a gene: 2. CDR1 and CDR2 from the germline V gene are SGHTA and FQGNSA. The CDR3 is 16 residues long. The CDR3 region is CASSLGLAGGQETQYF. The DNA of the CDR3 is TGTGCCAGCAGCTTAGGCCTAGCGGGGGGGCAAGAGACCCAGTACTTC.

This clone showed up just once. This sequence joins TRBV6-5 and TRBJ1-5, with D hard to call. The germline CDR1 and CDR2 sequences are MNHEY and SVGAGI. The ends were cut back, 5 bases at V and 1 base at J, with 6 bases in the middle. The CDR3 contains 13 residues. The DNA for the CDR3 is TGTGCCAGCAGTCGGGAGAGCAATCAGCCCCAGCATTTT. This codes for CASSRESNQPQHF.

The chain has TRBV6-5 and TRBJ2-1, with D tentatively TRBD2 (6 bases). The ends were cut back, 6 bases at V and 9 bases at J, with 15 bases in the middle. The CDR3 loop spans 13 amino acids. Germline loops: CDR1 MNHEY, CDR2 SVGAGI. CDR3 nucleotides: TGTGCCAGCAGCCTGGACTATCCAGGTGAGCAGTTCTTC. It codes for CASSLDYPGEQFF.